This entry lists 5 T cell receptor beta chains sequenced from one sample in a study of blood T cell repertoires in COVID-19. The table came from immunoSEQ multiplex PCR; TCRdb's copy has only in-frame clones and leaves some out. The repertoire holds about 140,000 clones, less than 85% seen once, with 1.6% in the top ten. The sequenced sample was PBMCs or T cells enriched from blood (not recorded which). All receptors derive from a woman aged 18-29 years who had been exposed to COVID-19.

This chain connects TRBV6-5 to TRBJ1-4; 7 bases agree with TRBD1. The CDR3 has 14 residues. The germline V gene has CDR1 MNHEY and CDR2 SVGAGI. V lost 6 bases and J lost 10; bases outside the gene matches: 11. The chain's CDR3 is CASSPAGQSGKLFF. The CDR3 DNA reads TGTGCCAGCAGCCCCGCGGGACAGTCGGGAAAACTGTTTTTT.

V usage is TRBV29-1 and J usage is TRBJ1-2; no firm D call. The CDR3 has 12 amino acids. V was clipped by 4 bases and J by 0 bases, with 6 bases between them. Germline loops: CDR1 SQVTM, CDR2 ANQGSEA. CDR3 coding DNA: TGCAGCGTTGGGTCAGCTAACTATGGCTACACCTTC. Its translation: CSVGSANYGYTF. Variable domain in full (rest from reference TRBV29-1 and TRBJ1-2): SAVISQKPSRDICQRGTSLTIQCQVDSQVTMMFWYRQQPGQSLTLIATANQGSEATYESGFVIDKFPISRPNLTFSTLTVSNMSPEDSSIYLCSVGSANYGYTFGSGTRLTVV.

The CDR3: CASSLGGTSGGYEQYF. The CDR3 nucleotides read TGTGCCAGCAGCTTAGGAGGGACAAGCGGGGGCTACGAGCAGTACTTC. The genes are TRBV7-8 and TRBJ2-7, with TRBD2 matching 8 bases. The CDR3 is made up of 16 amino acids. Germline loops: CDR1 SGHVS, CDR2 FQNEAQ. The junction had 8 bases not matched to a gene; V was cut back by 1 base and J by 3 bases.

This clone appeared a single time. The chain joins TRBV29-1 to TRBJ2-3, with 7 positions matching TRBD2. With V trimmed by 6 bases and J by 6 bases, 6 bases remained unmatched. The CDR3 has 12 amino acids. Germline V lookup: CDR1 SQVTM, CDR2 ANQGSEA. The CDR3 nucleotides read TGCAGCGTGGAGCGGGATAGGGATACGCAGTATTTT. This gives the protein CSVERDRDTQYF.

In the case of this clone: This CDR3 is also generated by other DNA sequences in the sample. V gene TRBV19 combines with J gene TRBJ2-6, with D possibly matching TRBD1 (6 bases). The V end was cut by 3 bases, the J end by 3 bases, with 12 bases between. Germline CDR1 reads LNHDA; CDR2 reads SQIVND (reference sequence). CDR3 size: 16 residues. The CDR3 DNA reads as TGTGCCAGTAGTATCGGCACAGGGAGTGGGGCCAACGTCCTGACTTTC. Residues: CASSIGTGSGANVLTF. Complete variable domain (other parts from reference TRBV19 and TRBJ2-6): DGGITQSPKYLFRKEGQNVTLSCEQNLNHDAMYWYRQDPGQGLRLIYYSQIVNDFQKGDIAEGYSVSREKKESFPLTVTSAQKNPTAFYLCASSIGTGSGANVLTFGAGSRLTVL.